The 23 T cell receptor beta chains reported below all come from one sample, sequenced in a study of T cell responses to AZD1222 COVID-19 vaccine. Data came from immunoSEQ multiplex PCR; TCRdb stores just in-frame clones and leaves some out. The sample gives fewer than 120,000 clones, 85% to 95% of which show up once; roughly 7% is in the top ten. The sample in question was peripheral blood, obtained on day 0 of AZD1222 vaccination. These receptors were taken from an adult in good health.

The chain couples TRBV7-2 to TRBJ1-6; tentative D call: TRBD1 (5 bases). CDR3 length equals 18 residues. Germline values: CDR1 SGHTA, CDR2 FQGNSA. Trimming stripped 5 bases from V and 0 bases from J, with 17 bases between. CDR3 sequence: CASSERDQTSSYNSPLHF. CDR3 nucleotide sequence: TGTGCCAGCAGCGAACGGGACCAGACGAGCTCCTATAATTCACCCCTCCACTTT.

The rearrangement uses TRBV11-2 and TRBJ2-6, with TRBD1 identical over 7 bases. Trimming took 2 bases from V and 0 from J; bases not matched to a gene: 7. From germline, CDR1 is SGHAT and CDR2 FQNNGV. This CDR3 contains 18 residues. The CDR3 DNA is TGTGCCAGCAGCTTAAGGGGGACAGCTAACTCTGGGGCCAACGTCCTGACTTTC. The encoded protein is CASSLRGTANSGANVLTF.

A single count supports this clone. The rearrangement uses TRBV28 and TRBJ1-2, with D unclear. CDR3 size: 12 residues. Trimming took off 1 base at V and 8 bases at J, with 8 bases between the two ends. Germline V lookup: CDR1 MDHEN, CDR2 SYDVKM. DNA for the CDR3: TGTGCCAGCAGTTTATCCCCGGGCGGCTACACCTTC. It codes for CASSLSPGGYTF.

DNA for the CDR3: TGTGCCAGCAGCCAAGATCCCAGTTATGCAGGGGGCCTGAGGACCGGGGAGCTGTTTTTT. Translated: CASSQDPSYAGGLRTGELFF. The rearrangement joins TRBV14 to TRBJ2-2; 8 nucleotides line up with TRBD1. This CDR3 spans 20 amino acids. Trimming took 0 bases from V and 5 from J; bases not matched to a gene: 17. Germline V gene data show CDR1 as SGHDN and CDR2 as FVKESK. Together with reference TRBV14 and TRBJ2-2, the CDR3 gives the full variable domain: EAGVTQFPSHSVIEKGQTVTLRCDPISGHDNLYWYRRVMGKEIKFLLHFVKESKQDESGMPNNRFLAERTGGTYSTLKVQPAELEDSGVYFCASSQDPSYAGGLRTGELFFGEGSRLTVL.

The J gene is TRBJ1-3, the V gene TRBV5-1; 7 nucleotides line up with TRBD1. Germline-derived CDR1 and CDR2 are SGHRS and YFSETQ. The CDR3 has 13 residues. With V trimmed by 6 bases and J by 9 bases, 9 bases remained unmatched. The CDR3 coding sequence is TGCGCCAGCACTACAGGGGATGATGGCACCATATATTTT. This gives the protein CASTTGDDGTIYF. The entire variable domain, with the rest obtained from reference TRBV5-1 and TRBJ1-3, is as follows: KAGVTQTPRYLIKTRGQQVTLSCSPISGHRSVSWYQQTPGQGLQFLFEYFSETQRNKGNFPGRFSGRQFSNSRSEMNVSTLELGDSALYLCASTTGDDGTIYFGEGSWLTVV.

A single count supports this clone. The CDR3 is CASSRTSGGWGTEAFF. The CDR3 nucleotides read TGTGCCAGTAGTCGAACCTCAGGGGGCTGGGGCACTGAAGCTTTCTTT. The chain employs TRBV19 and TRBJ1-1; 8 bases are shared with TRBD1. Per germline, CDR1 LNHDA and CDR2 SQIVND (reference sequence). Trimming cost V 5 bases and J 4 bases; bases outside gene matches: 12. This CDR3 contains 16 residues.

As regards this clone: Distinct nucleotide sequences in the sample also encode this CDR3. The chain recombines TRBV5-4 with TRBJ1-1; D gene ambiguous. Trimming took off 2 bases at V and 5 bases at J, with 7 bases between the two ends. Per the germline V gene, CDR1 is SGHNT and CDR2 is YYREEE (reference sequence). This CDR3 has 12 residues. CDR3 amino acids: CASSFGETEAFF. In DNA form, the CDR3 reads TGTGCCAGCAGCTTTGGGGAAACTGAAGCTTTCTTT.

The chain recombines TRBV5-1 with TRBJ2-1; 8 bases align to TRBD1. V was clipped by 4 bases and J by 6 bases; unmatched bases: 9. CDR1 and CDR2 (germline): SGHRS, YFSETQ. The CDR3 covers 15 residues. CDR3 nucleotide sequence: TGCGCCAGCAGCACCCAGGGGGCTCCTGGCAATGAGCAGTTCTTC. This translates into CASSTQGAPGNEQFF.

This clone occurred once. The CDR3 spells CASRYRPGGNTEAFF. The CDR3 DNA reads as TGTGCCAGCAGATATAGGCCAGGAGGGAACACTGAAGCTTTCTTT. The J gene is TRBJ1-1, the V gene TRBV7-2; no reliable D call. This CDR3 comprises 15 residues. V was clipped by 6 bases and J by 1 base, with 15 bases between them. Germline V gene sequence: CDR1 SGHTA, CDR2 FQGNSA.

V usage is TRBV9 and J usage is TRBJ1-2, with TRBD1 matching over 11 bases. Germline CDR1 reads SGDLS; CDR2 reads YYNGEE. J lost 3 bases, V lost 4 bases, and 5 bases had no gene match. The CDR3 covers 15 residues. The CDR3 coding sequence is TGTGCCAGCAGCCCCTGGGACAGGGGGGACTATGGCTACACCTTC. It is translated as CASSPWDRGDYGYTF.

The chain employs TRBV11-2 and TRBJ2-7; the D is unclear. This CDR3 spans 12 amino acids. The germline CDR1 and CDR2 sequences are SGHAT and FQNNGV. Trimming removed 6 bases at V and 3 bases at J, with 9 bases between. Here the CDR3 reads CASRETSYEQYF. DNA of the CDR3: TGTGCCAGCAGAGAAACCAGCTACGAGCAGTACTTC.

The genes are TRBV5-4 and TRBJ2-7; 10 bases align to TRBD1. The V segment lost 6 bases and the J segment 4 bases; nucleotides outside the gene matches: 13. Germline V gives CDR1 SGHNT, CDR2 YYREEE (reference sequence). The CDR3 totals 16 residues. CDR3: CASTPSAGTGVYEQYF. DNA of the CDR3: TGTGCCAGCACCCCCTCGGCCGGGACAGGGGTGTACGAGCAGTACTTC.

V and J are TRBV10-3 and TRBJ1-5; possible D gene TRBD1, 5 bases. Germline lookup yields CDR1 ENHRY and CDR2 SYGVKD. V lost 4 bases, J lost 5 bases, and 12 bases lay in between. The CDR3 extends over 14 amino acids. CDR3 amino acids: CAISGGGSHQPQHF. The CDR3 DNA reads as TGTGCCATCAGTGGCGGGGGTTCGCATCAGCCCCAGCATTTT.

This clone showed up just once. The rearrangement uses TRBV19 and TRBJ1-5; TRBD1 is a possible D gene (5 bases). The CDR3 loop spans 16 amino acids. The germline CDR1 and CDR2 sequences are LNHDA and SQIVND (reference sequence). Between the trimmed V and J ends, which lost 5 bases and 0 bases, there was a span of 14 bases. In DNA form, the CDR3 reads TGTGCCAGTAGTGCTCGGGACGGAGTTAGCAATCAGCCCCAGCATTTT. It translates to CASSARDGVSNQPQHF.

The chain carries TRBV5-1 and TRBJ2-3, with TRBD1 identical over 9 bases. From germline, CDR1 is SGHRS and CDR2 YFSETQ. The CDR3 is 14 amino acids. Trimming took 2 bases from V and 5 from J; bases not matched to a gene: 3. The CDR3 protein is CASSFTGGVDTQYF. CDR3 bases: TGCGCCAGCAGCTTTACAGGGGGCGTAGATACGCAGTATTTT. The full variable domain, its missing parts supplied by reference TRBV5-1 and TRBJ2-3, is KAGVTQTPRYLIKTRGQQVTLSCSPISGHRSVSWYQQTPGQGLQFLFEYFSETQRNKGNFPGRFSGRQFSNSRSEMNVSTLELGDSALYLCASSFTGGVDTQYFGPGTRLTVL.

The rearrangement joins TRBV9 to TRBJ2-5, with TRBD1 identical over 10 bases. From germline, CDR1 is SGDLS and CDR2 YYNGEE. V lost 4 bases, J lost 5 bases, and 5 bases stayed unmatched. This CDR3 is 14 amino acids long. The CDR3 loop reads CASSIGQGGETQYF. The CDR3 DNA reads TGTGCCAGCAGCATAGGACAGGGGGGCGAGACCCAGTACTTC.

The chain joins TRBV6-6 to TRBJ1-2; 10 positions agree with TRBD1. The V and J ends lost 6 bases and 3 bases, in that order; junction bases with no gene match: 4. The germline V gene encodes CDR1 MNHNY and CDR2 SVGAGI (reference sequence). This CDR3 comprises 14 residues. Here the CDR3 DNA reads TGTGCCAGCAGAAGACAGGGGGCCGACTATGGCTACACCTTC. Translation: CASRRQGADYGYTF.

The chain combines TRBV7-2 with TRBJ2-2; 7 bases align to TRBD1. The CDR3 runs to 14 residues. The germline V gene encodes CDR1 SGHTA and CDR2 FQGNSA. The V and J ends lost 5 bases and 5 bases, in that order; junction bases with no gene match: 5. The CDR3, as DNA: TGTGCCAGCAGCCAAGGGACAGCTACCGGGGAGCTGTTTTTT. As protein: CASSQGTATGELFF.

The chain links TRBV7-2 to TRBJ2-1, with a possible D match to TRBD2 (7 bases). V was shortened by 4 bases and J by 7 bases, with 17 bases between the two germline ends. The CDR3 extends over 15 amino acids. In germline, CDR1 is SGHTA, CDR2 FQGNSA. CDR3 amino acids: CASSSQGGGWNEQFF. The CDR3 nucleotides are TGTGCCAGCAGCTCCCAAGGGGGGGGTTGGAATGAGCAGTTCTTC.

This chain uses TRBV4-1 with TRBJ1-5; D is possibly TRBD1 (5 bases). The CDR3 consists of 14 residues. Germline V gene lookup returns CDR1 MGHRA and CDR2 YSYEKL. V was trimmed by 4 bases and J by 4 bases, leaving 11 bases between them. The DNA for the CDR3 is TGCGCCAGCAGCCCCAGGGAAGGTAATCAGCCCCAGCATTTT. Its translation: CASSPREGNQPQHF.

The chain combines TRBV7-7 with TRBJ2-2; D remains ambiguous. The CDR3 length is 15 residues. Trimming took 3 bases from V and 4 from J, leaving 12 bases between them. Germline V lookup: CDR1 SSHAT, CDR2 FNYEAQ (reference sequence). CDR3 nucleotides: TGTGCCAGCAGCTTGGATGGGTTCGGCACCGGGGAGCTGTTTTTT. Translated, it gives CASSLDGFGTGELFF.

The chain couples TRBV6-4 to TRBJ1-6; D remains ambiguous. The CDR3 is 13 residues long. V was cut by 4 bases and J by 6 bases, with 7 bases left in between. CDR1 and CDR2 from the germline V gene are MRHNA and SNTAGT. CDR3 residues: CASSARTNSPLHF. For the CDR3, the DNA is TGTGCCAGCAGTGCACGGACTAATTCACCCCTCCACTTT.

The V gene is TRBV19, the J gene TRBJ1-2, with 10 bases identical to TRBD1. Trimming cost V 6 bases and J 8 bases; bases outside gene matches: 12. Germline V CDR1 and CDR2: LNHDA, SQIVND (reference sequence). The CDR3 runs 15 residues. The CDR3 nucleotides are TGTGCCAGTAGAGCCCCCCAGGGACAGGGGAGAGGCTACACCTTC. Protein sequence: CASRAPQGQGRGYTF. Filled out from reference TRBV19 and TRBJ1-2, the complete variable domain reads DGGITQSPKYLFRKEGQNVTLSCEQNLNHDAMYWYRQDPGQGLRLIYYSQIVNDFQKGDIAEGYSVSREKKESFPLTVTSAQKNPTAFYLCASRAPQGQGRGYTFGSGTRLTVV.